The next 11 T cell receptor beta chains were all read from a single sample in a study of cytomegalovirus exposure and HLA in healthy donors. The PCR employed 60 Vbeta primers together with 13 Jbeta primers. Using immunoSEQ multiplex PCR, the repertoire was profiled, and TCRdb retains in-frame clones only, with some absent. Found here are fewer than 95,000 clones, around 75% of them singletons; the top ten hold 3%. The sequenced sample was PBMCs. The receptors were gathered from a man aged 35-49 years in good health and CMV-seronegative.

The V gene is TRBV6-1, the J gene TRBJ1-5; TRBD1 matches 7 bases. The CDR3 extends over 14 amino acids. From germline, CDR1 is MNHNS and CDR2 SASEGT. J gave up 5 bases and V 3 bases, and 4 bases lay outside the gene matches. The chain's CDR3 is CASSEGQSHQPQHF. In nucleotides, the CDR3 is TGTGCCAGCAGTGAGGGACAGTCCCATCAGCCCCAGCATTTT.

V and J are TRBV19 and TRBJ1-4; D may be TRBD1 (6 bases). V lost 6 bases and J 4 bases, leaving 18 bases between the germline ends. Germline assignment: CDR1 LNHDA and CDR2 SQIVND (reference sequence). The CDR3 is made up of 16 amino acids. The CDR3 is CASRKLQGTFNEKLFF. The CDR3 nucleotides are TGTGCCAGTAGAAAACTGCAGGGGACGTTTAATGAAAAACTGTTTTTT.

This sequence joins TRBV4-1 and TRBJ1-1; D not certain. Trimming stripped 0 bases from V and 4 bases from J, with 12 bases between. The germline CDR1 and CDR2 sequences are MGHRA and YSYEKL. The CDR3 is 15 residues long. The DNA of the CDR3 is TGCGCCAGCAGCCAAGATCACAGAATCCTCACTGAAGCTTTCTTT. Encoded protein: CASSQDHRILTEAFF.

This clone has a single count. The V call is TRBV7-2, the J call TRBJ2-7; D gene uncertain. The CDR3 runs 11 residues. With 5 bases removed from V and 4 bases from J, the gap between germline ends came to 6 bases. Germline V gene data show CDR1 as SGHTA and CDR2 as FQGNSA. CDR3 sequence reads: CASSPSYEQYF. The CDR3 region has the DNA TGTGCCAGCAGCCCGTCGTACGAGCAGTACTTC.

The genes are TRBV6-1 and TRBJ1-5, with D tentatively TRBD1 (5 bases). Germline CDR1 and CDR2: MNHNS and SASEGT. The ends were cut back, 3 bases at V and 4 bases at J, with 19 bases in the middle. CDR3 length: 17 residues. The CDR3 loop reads CASSEYKGQGWNQPQHF. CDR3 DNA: TGTGCCAGCAGTGAGTATAAGGGCCAGGGTTGGAATCAGCCCCAGCATTTT.

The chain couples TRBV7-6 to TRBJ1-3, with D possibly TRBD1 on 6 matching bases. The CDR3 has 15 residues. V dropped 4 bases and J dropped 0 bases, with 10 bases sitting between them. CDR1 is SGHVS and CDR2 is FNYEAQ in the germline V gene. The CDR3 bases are TGTGCCAGCAGCTCGGACAGAACCTCTGGAAACACCATATATTTT. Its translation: CASSSDRTSGNTIYF.

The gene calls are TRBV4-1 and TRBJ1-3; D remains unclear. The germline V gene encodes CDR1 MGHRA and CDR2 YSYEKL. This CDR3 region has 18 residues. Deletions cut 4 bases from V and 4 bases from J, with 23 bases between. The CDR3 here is CASSPGWLGVEEGNTIYF. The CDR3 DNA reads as TGCGCCAGCAGCCCTGGCTGGCTCGGGGTTGAGGAGGGAAACACCATATATTTT.

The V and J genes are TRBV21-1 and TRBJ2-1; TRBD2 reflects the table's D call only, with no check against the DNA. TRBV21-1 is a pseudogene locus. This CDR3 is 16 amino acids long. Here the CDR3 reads CASSPKLLAVNNEQFF. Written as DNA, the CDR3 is TGTGCCAGCAGCCCAAAGCTTCTAGCGGTAAACAATGAGCAGTTCTTC.

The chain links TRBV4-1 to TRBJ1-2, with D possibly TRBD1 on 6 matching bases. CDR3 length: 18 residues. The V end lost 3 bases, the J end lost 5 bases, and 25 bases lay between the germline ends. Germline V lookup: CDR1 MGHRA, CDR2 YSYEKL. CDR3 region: CASSHGLLQGKPGYGYTF. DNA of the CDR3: TGCGCCAGCAGCCACGGACTTTTACAGGGAAAACCTGGGTATGGCTACACCTTC.

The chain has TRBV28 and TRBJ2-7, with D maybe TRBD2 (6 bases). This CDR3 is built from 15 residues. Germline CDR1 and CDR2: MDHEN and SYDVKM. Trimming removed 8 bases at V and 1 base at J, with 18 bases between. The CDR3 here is CASSRGRGISYEQYF. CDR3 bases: TGTGCCAGCTCTCGAGGTCGGGGGATATCCTACGAGCAGTACTTC. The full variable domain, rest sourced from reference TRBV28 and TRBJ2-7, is DVKVTQSSRYLVKRTGEKVFLECVQDMDHENMFWYRQDPGLGLRLIYFSYDVKMKEKGDIPEGYSVSREKKERFSLILESASTNQTSMYLCASSRGRGISYEQYFGPGTRLTVT.

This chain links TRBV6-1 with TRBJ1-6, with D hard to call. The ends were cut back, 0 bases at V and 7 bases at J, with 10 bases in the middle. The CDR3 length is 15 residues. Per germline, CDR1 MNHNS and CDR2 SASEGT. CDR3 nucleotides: TGTGCCAGCAGTGAAGCGTCAGCGGCAAATTCACCCCTCCACTTT. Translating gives CASSEASAANSPLHF.